The 12 T cell receptor beta chains below come from one sample, sequenced in a study of blood T cell repertoires in COVID-19 (dated by TCRdb to 2018 to 2020). The library was prepared using the immunoSEQ multiplex PCR assay. Imported from immuneACCESS, the table was reduced by TCRdb to in-frame sequences with V and J called. These copies leave out some clones; in studies compared against another copy, an unresolved V gene accounts for under half, and the cause of the remainder is not known. The sample yields 490,000 or so clones; 80% to 90% were counted once. The ten largest clones take up roughly 8.5% of the sample. Sequencing input: PBMCs or T cells enriched from blood (not recorded which). These receptors came from a woman aged 55-75 years who had recovered from COVID-19.

Note on this clone: Other DNA sequences of this sample code for an identical CDR3. The CDR3 protein is CASSLSGISNQPQHF. The DNA for the CDR3 is TGCGCCAGCAGCTTGAGCGGCATTAGCAATCAGCCCCAGCATTTT. This rearrangement joins TRBV5-1 to TRBJ1-5, with D unresolved. The CDR3 is 15 amino acids. Trimming took off 1 base at V and 0 bases at J, with 8 bases between the two ends. The germline gives CDR1 SGHRS, CDR2 YFSETQ.

This sequence joins TRBV7-9 and TRBJ1-1; D gene uncertain. CDR1 and CDR2 from the germline V gene are SEHNR and FQNEAQ (reference sequence). Trimming shortened V by 5 bases and J by 3 bases, and 22 bases separated the two germline ends. There are 17 residues in the CDR3. The CDR3 sequence: CASSPIGPQQAYTEAFF. The CDR3 DNA follows: TGTGCCAGCAGCCCAATAGGCCCTCAGCAGGCATACACTGAAGCTTTCTTT.

This chain links TRBV9 with TRBJ1-6; D is ambiguous. Trimming pared 0 bases from V and 5 bases from J, leaving 6 bases between. The CDR3 runs to 14 residues. CDR1 is SGDLS and CDR2 is YYNGEE in the germline V gene. The chain's CDR3 is CASSVEPDNSPLHF. CDR3 sequence (DNA): TGTGCCAGCAGCGTAGAGCCCGATAATTCACCCCTCCACTTT.

This rearrangement joins TRBV15 to TRBJ2-1; D is perhaps TRBD2 (6 bases). Germline CDR1 is LNHNV and CDR2 is YYDKDF (reference sequence). V shed 8 bases and J shed 5 bases, with 16 bases lying between them. This CDR3 contains 14 residues. The CDR3 region is CATETLGGHNEQFF. The DNA of the CDR3 is TGTGCCACCGAGACGCTCGGGGGTCACAATGAGCAGTTCTTC.

The sample holds a few counts of this clone. The chain has TRBV11-2 and TRBJ1-3; D uncertain. CDR1 is SGHAT and CDR2 is FQNNGV in the germline V gene. This CDR3 region has 18 residues. Trimming removed 1 base from V and 2 bases from J, with 18 bases in between. CDR3 loop: CASSLVKGRRGTGNTIYF. For the CDR3, the DNA is TGTGCCAGCAGCTTAGTTAAAGGGAGGCGGGGAACTGGAAACACCATATATTTT.

The chain couples TRBV18 to TRBJ1-1; 7 bases line up with TRBD1. Germline V gives CDR1 KGHSH, CDR2 LQKENI. The V and J ends lost 4 bases and 6 bases, in that order; junction bases with no gene match: 14. The CDR3 covers 16 residues. This chain's CDR3 is CASSLRQGEGGAEAFF. DNA of the CDR3: TGTGCCAGCTCACTTCGCCAGGGGGAAGGCGGCGCTGAAGCTTTCTTT.

The J gene is TRBJ1-2, the V gene TRBV24-1; D is possibly TRBD1 (5 bases). The V end lost 11 bases, the J end lost 2 bases, and 11 bases lay between the germline ends. The CDR3 spans 12 residues. Germline V gene sequence: CDR1 KGHDR, CDR2 SFDVKD. The CDR3 protein is CARGEGNYGYTF. For the CDR3, the DNA is TGTGCCAGGGGGGAGGGGAACTATGGCTACACCTTC.

This clone was seen only a few times. The chain is built from TRBV4-1 and TRBJ1-4; TRBD1 agrees at 9 bases. The CDR3 spans 14 residues. V trimming: 3 bases; J trimming: 9 bases; junction bases outside the gene matches: 5. The germline CDR1 and CDR2 sequences are MGHRA and YSYEKL. CDR3 residues: CASSHPGTGQKLFF. The CDR3 DNA reads TGCGCCAGCAGCCATCCCGGGACAGGGCAAAAACTGTTTTTT.

This clone was counted a single time. V and J are TRBV2 and TRBJ2-3; 8 bases fit TRBD2. V lost 2 bases to trimming and J lost 5 bases; unmatched junction nucleotides: 3. The length of the CDR3 is 14 residues. The germline V gene encodes CDR1 SNHLY and CDR2 FYNNEI. Here the CDR3 DNA reads TGTGCCAGCAGTGAAACTAGCGGTAGAGATACGCAGTATTTT. As protein: CASSETSGRDTQYF.

Written as DNA, the CDR3 is TGTGCCAGCAGCTTAGCGCAGTTCATGAACACTGAAGCTTTCTTT. It is translated as CASSLAQFMNTEAFF. The chain links TRBV7-6 to TRBJ1-1; the D is unclear. The CDR3 has 15 amino acids. Trimming left V 0 bases short and J 0 bases short, with 8 bases between. Germline assignment: CDR1 SGHVS and CDR2 FNYEAQ.

This clone was observed a handful of times. The V and J genes are TRBV14 and TRBJ2-7; TRBD1 agrees at 7 bases. V was pared by 6 bases and J by 3 bases, with 8 bases of the junction left unmatched. Per germline, CDR1 SGHDN and CDR2 FVKESK. This CDR3 has 14 residues. The CDR3 DNA follows: TGTGCCAGCAGTCCCGGGACAGTCTACTACGAGCAGTACGTC. Its protein product is CASSPGTVYYEQYV.

Turning to this clone: Other nucleotide sequences from this sample produce the same CDR3. The chain uses TRBV10-1 and TRBJ1-5; D may be TRBD1 (5 bases). The germline V and J ends were trimmed by 0 bases and 6 bases, with 6 bases remaining between them. CDR1 and CDR2 (germline): WNHNN, SYGVQD (reference sequence). CDR3 size: 13 residues. DNA for the CDR3: TGCGCCAGCAGTGAGTCGGGGGGTCAGCCCCAGCATTTT. Amino acid sequence: CASSESGGQPQHF.